A selection of T cell receptor beta chains follows, all from one sample in a study of shared clonotypes between healthy human individuals. This table comes from immunoSEQ multiplex PCR, and its TCRdb copy is limited to in-frame clones, with some not included. The sample shows fewer than 3 million clones, approximately 90% of them seen only once. The source material was naive CD4+ T cells from PBMCs. All receptors derive from a young man in good health. Some clones in this sample may be carry-over from other donors' samples. Each CDR3 is given with its conserved first and last residue. The D gene is left open where the match is weak. Size is omitted from some rows. Given values are once, few, many or a class for expanded clones.

v_gene,d_gene,j_gene,abundance,CDR3nt,CDR3aa
TRBV7-9,.,TRBJ1-6,.,TGTGCCAGCAGCTTAATGGGGTATAATTCACCCCTCCACTTT,CASSLMGYNSPLHF
TRBV27,.,TRBJ2-7,once,TGTGCCAGCAGTGACGGTGTCCGCGCCGTGCAGTACTTC,CASSDGVRAVQYF
TRBV9,TRBD1,TRBJ2-3,.,TGTGCCAGCAGCGAAGGGGGCGTCGGACCCACAGATACGCAGTATTTT,CASSEGGVGPTDTQYF
TRBV4-1,.,TRBJ2-6,.,TGCGCCAGCAGCCAAGGACGGGGATTGGTCTCTGGGGCCAACGTCCTGACTTTC,CASSQGRGLVSGANVLTF
TRBV18,.,TRBJ2-3,once,TGTGCCAGCTCACCAAGGGCAGATACGCAGTATTTT,CASSPRADTQYF
TRBV6-5,.,TRBJ1-1,.,TGTGCCAGCAGTTACAGGGTGAGGACTGAAGCTTTCTTT,CASSYRVRTEAFF
TRBV19,.,TRBJ2-6,.,TGTGCCAGTGACGGAGGATGGCCTTACTCTGGGGCCAACGTCCTGACTTTC,CASDGGWPYSGANVLTF
TRBV5-4,.,TRBJ2-3,once,TGTGCCAGCAGCTCTCATCCCGATACGCAGTATTTT,CASSSHPDTQYF
TRBV30,.,TRBJ1-2,.,TGTGCCTGGTCTGGGGGCTTTGGAAACTATGGCTACACCTTC,CAWSGGFGNYGYTF
TRBV19,.,TRBJ1-3,.,TGTGCCAGTAGTATCCAGGAACTGACCTCTGGAAACACCATATATTTT,CASSIQELTSGNTIYF
TRBV27,.,TRBJ1-4,.,TGTGCCAGCAGTTACAGGGACCCCACTTCCGAAAAACTGTTTTTT,CASSYRDPTSEKLFF
TRBV5-1,TRBD2,TRBJ2-3,.,TGCGCCAGCAGCTTGATGACTAGCGGTCACGCCACCGATACGCAGTATTTT,CASSLMTSGHATDTQYF